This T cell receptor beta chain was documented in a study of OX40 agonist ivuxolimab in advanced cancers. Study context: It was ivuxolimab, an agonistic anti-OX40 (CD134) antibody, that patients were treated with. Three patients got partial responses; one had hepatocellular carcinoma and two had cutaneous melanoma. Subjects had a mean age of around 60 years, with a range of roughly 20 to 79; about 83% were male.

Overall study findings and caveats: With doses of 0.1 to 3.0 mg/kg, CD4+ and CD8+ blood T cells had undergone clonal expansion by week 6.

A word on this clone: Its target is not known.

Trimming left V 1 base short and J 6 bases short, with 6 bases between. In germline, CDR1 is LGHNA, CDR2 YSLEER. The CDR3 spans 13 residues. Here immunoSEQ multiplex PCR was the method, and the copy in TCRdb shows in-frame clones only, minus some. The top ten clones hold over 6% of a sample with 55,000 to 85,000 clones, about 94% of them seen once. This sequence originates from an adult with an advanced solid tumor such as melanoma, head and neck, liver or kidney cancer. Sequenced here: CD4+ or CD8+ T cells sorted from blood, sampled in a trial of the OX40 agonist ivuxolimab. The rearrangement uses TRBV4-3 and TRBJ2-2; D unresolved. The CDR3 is CASSQGDSGELFF. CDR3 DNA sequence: TGCGCCAGCAGCCAAGGGGATTCCGGGGAGCTGTTTTTT.